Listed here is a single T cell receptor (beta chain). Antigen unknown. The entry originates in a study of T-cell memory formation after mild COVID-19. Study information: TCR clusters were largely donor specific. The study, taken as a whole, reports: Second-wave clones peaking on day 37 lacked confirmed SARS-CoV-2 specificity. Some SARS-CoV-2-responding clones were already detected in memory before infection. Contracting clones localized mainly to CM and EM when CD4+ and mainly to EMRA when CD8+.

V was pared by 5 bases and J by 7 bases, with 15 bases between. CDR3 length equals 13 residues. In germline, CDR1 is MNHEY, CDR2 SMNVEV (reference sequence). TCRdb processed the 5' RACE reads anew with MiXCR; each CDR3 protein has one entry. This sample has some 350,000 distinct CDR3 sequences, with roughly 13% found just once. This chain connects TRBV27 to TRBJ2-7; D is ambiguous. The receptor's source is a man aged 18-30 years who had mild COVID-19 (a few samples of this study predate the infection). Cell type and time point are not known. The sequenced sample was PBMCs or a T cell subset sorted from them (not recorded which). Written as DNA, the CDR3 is TGTGCCAGCAGTCTGGCCCCTACGTTAGAGCAGTACTTC. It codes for CASSLAPTLEQYF.